The 13 T cell receptor beta chains below all came from one sample that was sequenced in a study of PD-1 blockade in classical Hodgkin lymphoma. No patient escaped relapse after autologous stem cell transplantation, and brentuximab vedotin exposure varied. The table came from immunoSEQ multiplex PCR; TCRdb's copy has only in-frame clones and leaves some out. This sample yields approximately 34,000 clones, of which around four fifths are seen a single time; 32% belongs to the top ten. The specimen was peripheral blood mononuclear cells (PBMCs), collected at baseline. The receptors come from a human donor with classical Hodgkin lymphoma.

The V gene is TRBV6-5, the J gene TRBJ1-2, with TRBD1 as a possible D gene (5 bases). The CDR3 consists of 13 residues. CDR1 is MNHEY and CDR2 is SVGAGI in the germline V gene. V lost 6 bases, J lost 6 bases, and 14 bases lay in between. CDR3 coding DNA: TGTGCCAGCAGCCGGGCAGGGAGGGATGGCTACACCTTC. This codes for CASSRAGRDGYTF.

This clone has only one observation. This sequence joins TRBV19 and TRBJ1-2, with no clear D. Germline lookup yields CDR1 LNHDA and CDR2 SQIVND (reference sequence). There are 13 residues in the CDR3. The ends were cut back, 5 bases at V and 8 bases at J, with 15 bases in the middle. Here the CDR3 DNA reads TGTGCCAGTAGTCTTAAGGAAACCTTAGGCTACACCTTC. Translating gives CASSLKETLGYTF.

V usage is TRBV29-1 and J usage is TRBJ1-4; D is unresolved. This CDR3 is 14 amino acids long. CDR1 and CDR2 (germline): SQVTM, ANQGSEA. The V end lost 3 bases, the J end lost 1 base, and 9 bases lay between the germline ends. The CDR3: CSVERLGTNEKLFF. The CDR3 nucleotides read TGCAGCGTTGAGAGGCTGGGAACTAATGAAAAACTGTTTTTT. Variable domain in full (rest from reference TRBV29-1 and TRBJ1-4): SAVISQKPSRDICQRGTSLTIQCQVDSQVTMMFWYRQQPGQSLTLIATANQGSEATYESGFVIDKFPISRPNLTFSTLTVSNMSPEDSSIYLCSVERLGTNEKLFFGSGTQLSVL.

This clone has only a few counts. The V call is TRBV15, the J call TRBJ1-5, with a tentative D call TRBD1 (5 bases). V lost 0 bases to trimming and J lost 6 bases, with 12 bases between them. Germline V lookup: CDR1 LNHNV, CDR2 YYDKDF (reference sequence). The CDR3 extends over 15 amino acids. This chain's CDR3 is CATSRDGAGGQPQHF. The DNA of the CDR3 is TGTGCCACCAGCAGAGATGGGGCAGGCGGTCAGCCCCAGCATTTT. The variable domain in full, completed from reference TRBV15 and TRBJ1-5, reads DAMVIQNPRYQVTQFGKPVTLSCSQTLNHNVMYWYQQKSSQAPKLLFHYYDKDFNNEADTPDNFQSRRPNTSFCFLDIRSPGLGDTAMYLCATSRDGAGGQPQHFGDGTRLSIL.

Of note for this clone: At the DNA level, this CDR3 is encoded by other sequences in the same sample as well. This chain uses TRBV7-9 with TRBJ1-5, with TRBD1 matching 7 bases. The germline CDR1 and CDR2 sequences are SEHNR and FQNEAQ (reference sequence). Unmatched junction bases numbered 1, after V lost 3 bases and J lost 5 bases. The CDR3 contains 13 residues. For the CDR3, the DNA is TGTGCCAGCAGCTTGCAGGGGGATCAGCCCCAGCATTTT. Encoded protein: CASSLQGDQPQHF.

By its share, this clone is medium-sized (0.01 to 0.1%). The chain has TRBV7-9 and TRBJ1-1; a weak D match, TRBD1 (6 bases). The CDR3 is made up of 14 amino acids. V lost 5 bases and J 1 base, leaving 11 bases between the germline ends. Germline V lookup: CDR1 SEHNR, CDR2 FQNEAQ (reference sequence). CDR3 region: CASSITGANTEAFF. CDR3 sequence (DNA): TGTGCCAGCAGCATAACGGGGGCGAACACTGAAGCTTTCTTT. Full variable domain (rest looked up from reference TRBV7-9 and TRBJ1-1): DTGVSQNPRHKITKRGQNVTFRCDPISEHNRLYWYRQTLGQGPEFLTYFQNEAQLEKSRLLSDRFSAERPKGSFSTLEIQRTEQGDSAMYLCASSITGANTEAFFGQGTRLTVV.

This clone is a singleton in its sample. V is TRBV6-5 and J is TRBJ1-5, with D possibly TRBD1 on 5 matching bases. The germline V and J ends were trimmed by 6 bases and 0 bases, with 12 bases remaining between them. Germline V CDR1 and CDR2: MNHEY, SVGAGI. This CDR3 spans 15 amino acids. The CDR3 region is CASSSQGNSNQPQHF. The DNA for the CDR3 is TGTGCCAGCAGCTCGCAGGGAAATAGCAATCAGCCCCAGCATTTT.

This clone was picked up one time. The chain has TRBV5-1 and TRBJ2-5; 9 bases map to TRBD1. There are 17 residues in the CDR3. Trimming took 3 bases from V and 5 from J; bases not matched to a gene: 14. CDR1 is SGHRS, CDR2 YFSETQ, per germline. In DNA form, the CDR3 reads TGCGCCAGCAGCTCACCCGGGACAGGGAAAGAGAGGGAGACCCAGTACTTC. This codes for CASSSPGTGKERETQYF.

The chain is built from TRBV9 and TRBJ2-7; D might be TRBD1 (5 bases). Trimming left V 4 bases short and J 4 bases short, with 6 bases between. The CDR3 spans 11 residues. Germline V CDR1 and CDR2: SGDLS, YYNGEE. Written as DNA, the CDR3 is TGTGCCAGCAGCCAGGGTTACGAGCAGTACTTC. This translates into CASSQGYEQYF.

The chain employs TRBV30 and TRBJ2-3, with 14 positions matching TRBD2. Trimming removed 5 bases from V and 1 base from J; junction bases left unmatched: 2. CDR3 length equals 15 residues. Germline CDR1 GTSNPN, CDR2 SVGIG (reference sequence). The DNA of the CDR3 is TGTGCCTGGGGGGGACTAGCGGGAGGCACAGATACGCAGTATTTT. Translation: CAWGGLAGGTDTQYF.

V usage is TRBV6-1 and J usage is TRBJ2-5; the D is unclear. The V and J ends lost 2 bases and 6 bases respectively, with 4 bases between them. Per germline, CDR1 MNHNS and CDR2 SASEGT. CDR3 length equals 11 residues. The chain's CDR3 is CASSERQTQYF. The CDR3 DNA sequence: TGTGCCAGCAGTGAAAGGCAGACCCAGTACTTC.

This chain connects TRBV7-9 to TRBJ2-3, with 8 bases aligning to TRBD2. Germline V gives CDR1 SEHNR, CDR2 FQNEAQ (reference sequence). The CDR3 is 15 residues long. The J segment lost 4 bases and the V segment lost 4 bases, leaving 7 bases of the junction unmatched. The CDR3 here is CASSSGSGDSDTQYF. For the CDR3, the DNA is TGTGCCAGCAGCTCTGGTAGCGGGGATTCAGATACGCAGTATTTT.

J is TRBJ1-5 and V is TRBV6-5; a possible D gene is TRBD1 (5 bases). The germline V gene encodes CDR1 MNHEY and CDR2 SVGAGI. The length of the CDR3 is 14 residues. Trimming left V 3 bases short and J 7 bases short, with 13 bases between. CDR3: CASSYGGGNQPQHF. The CDR3 nucleotides read TGTGCCAGCAGTTATGGGGGAGGGAACCAGCCCCAGCATTTT.